One and the same sample provided the 5 T cell receptor beta chains below, sequenced in a study of T cells in Graves' hyperthyroidism and ophthalmopathy. RNA transcripts were the template for amplifying TCR beta CDR3 regions. HTBI primers were the set used in a first-round RT-PCR of the TCR CDR3. TCRdb re-called the multiplex PCR reads through MiXCR, storing one row per CDR3 protein. The table includes 250,000 to 300,000 distinct CDR3 sequences, roughly 13% detected once. Sequenced: blood. The receptors come from a woman between 40 and 55 years old with Graves' hyperthyroidism.

This clonotype was observed many times. The chain carries TRBV2 and TRBJ1-5; possibly TRBD1 for D (5 bases). Germline V gene lookup returns CDR1 SNHLY and CDR2 FYNNEI. The V end was cut by 8 bases, the J end by 3 bases, with 11 bases between. The CDR3 contains 13 residues. DNA of the CDR3: TGTGCCAGCGCCCCGGACACCAATCAGCCCCAGCATTTT. Amino acid sequence: CASAPDTNQPQHF.

This rearrangement joins TRBV30 to TRBJ2-3, with TRBD1 as a possible D gene (5 bases). This CDR3 contains 12 residues. V dropped 3 bases and J dropped 10 bases, with 14 bases sitting between them. Germline CDR1 GTSNPN, CDR2 SVGIG (reference sequence). The CDR3 reads CAWSTGRDAQYF. In DNA form, the CDR3 reads TGTGCCTGGAGCACGGGCAGGGATGCGCAGTATTTT.

The chain links TRBV14 to TRBJ2-7, with 13 bases identical to TRBD2. This CDR3 is 14 amino acids long. The ends lost 5 bases at V and 7 bases at J; junction bases unmatched: 5. CDR1 is SGHDN, CDR2 FVKESK, per germline. In DNA, the CDR3 is TGTGCCAGCAGCGCCGGACTAGCGGGAGTTGAGCAGTACTTC. This codes for CASSAGLAGVEQYF.

Details on this clonotype: A clone one base away is much larger, so this may be a read error. The rearrangement links TRBV7-2 to TRBJ2-7, with TRBD2 identical over 9 bases. After removal of 1 base from V and 4 bases from J, the junction contained 5 bases not matched to a gene. The CDR3 consists of 15 residues. Per germline, CDR1 SGHTA and CDR2 FQGNSA. The CDR3 region is CASSLGGGRGYEQYF. For the CDR3, the DNA is TGTGCCAGCAGCTTAGGCGGCGGGAGGGGTTACGAGCAGTACTTC.

This clonotype was found many times. The rearrangement joins TRBV29-1 to TRBJ1-2, with 8 bases identical to TRBD1. Germline V gene data show CDR1 as SQVTM and CDR2 as ANQGSEA. This CDR3 spans 13 amino acids. The junction had 3 bases not matched to a gene; V was cut back by 2 bases and J by 4 bases. The CDR3 DNA is TGCAGCGTTGAATCTACAGGGGGCTATGGCTACACCTTC. It yields the protein CSVESTGGYGYTF.